These 5 T cell receptor beta chains share one sample of origin, sequenced in a study of PD-L1 blockade in urothelial cancer (TCRdb year 2017). The library was prepared using the immunoSEQ multiplex PCR assay. TCRdb's version of the immuneACCESS table is confined to in-frame rearrangements and falls short of the full clone set. An unresolved V gene accounts for under half of the shortfall where checked; the remainder is of unknown origin. Within this sample are approximately 90,000 clones, with over 80% of them counted one time only. The ten largest account for roughly 2% of the sample. The label giving this sample's time point can be read as: pretreatment peripheral blood. The sequences come from PBMCs, collected around atezolizumab (anti-PD-L1) treatment. All receptors come from a man aged 60 to 75 with urothelial cancer.

This chain uses TRBV7-3 with TRBJ2-3; 9 bases are shared with TRBD2. The V segment lost 0 bases and the J segment 4 bases; nucleotides outside the gene matches: 8. Germline CDR1 is SGHTA and CDR2 is FQGTGA. This CDR3 spans 17 amino acids. The CDR3, as DNA: TGTGCCAGCAGCTTAACCTCGGGCGGGGGGGCCGCAGATACGCAGTATTTT. Its protein is CASSLTSGGGAADTQYF.

The rearrangement joins TRBV18 to TRBJ2-3; 7 positions agree with TRBD2. CDR1 and CDR2 from the germline V gene are KGHSH and LQKENI. The CDR3 is made up of 17 amino acids. The J segment lost 2 bases and the V segment lost 0 bases, leaving 8 bases of the junction unmatched. This CDR3 is CASSPPLGGGPTDTQYF. For the CDR3, the DNA is TGTGCCAGCTCACCACCCCTAGGCGGGGGTCCCACAGATACGCAGTATTTT.

The CDR3 bases are TGTGCCAGCAGCTTAGCCCTGCAGCGTTACGAGCAGTACTTC. It translates to CASSLALQRYEQYF. This chain connects TRBV7-2 to TRBJ2-7; D is unclear. The CDR3 length is 14 residues. Germline V gives CDR1 SGHTA, CDR2 FQGNSA. The V end was cut by 0 bases, the J end by 4 bases, with 10 bases between.

The sample holds one count of this clone. The germline gene is not matched at one end of the junction; a read error may be the cause. The CDR3 bases are TGTGCCAGCAGAGAAGCAAGGACTAGCGGGAGGTACCAAGAGACCCAGTACTTC. It codes for CASREARTSGRYQETQYF. This chain joins TRBV2 and TRBJ2-5, with 14 bases that match TRBD2. Looked up from germline, CDR1 is SNHLY and CDR2 is FYNNEI. The CDR3 has 18 amino acids.

The chain has TRBV4-1 and TRBJ2-7; 8 bases line up with TRBD1. The CDR3 runs 16 residues. V lost 1 base to trimming and J lost 0 bases; unmatched junction nucleotides: 5. The V gene's germline CDR1 is MGHRA and CDR2 YSYEKL. The CDR3 DNA reads TGCGCCAGCAGCCAAGGATCTGGACAGGGCTCCTACGAGCAGTACTTC. It encodes CASSQGSGQGSYEQYF.